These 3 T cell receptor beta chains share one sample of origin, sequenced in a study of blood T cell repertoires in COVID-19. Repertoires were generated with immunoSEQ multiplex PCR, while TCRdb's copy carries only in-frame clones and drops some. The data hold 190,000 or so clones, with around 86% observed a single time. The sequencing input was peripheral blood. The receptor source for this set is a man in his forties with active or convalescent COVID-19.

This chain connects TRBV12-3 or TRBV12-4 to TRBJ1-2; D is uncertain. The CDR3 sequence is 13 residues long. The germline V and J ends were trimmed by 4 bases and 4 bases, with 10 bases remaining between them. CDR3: CASSSEGTYGYTF. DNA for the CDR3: TGTGCCAGCAGTTCGGAGGGCACCTATGGCTACACCTTC.

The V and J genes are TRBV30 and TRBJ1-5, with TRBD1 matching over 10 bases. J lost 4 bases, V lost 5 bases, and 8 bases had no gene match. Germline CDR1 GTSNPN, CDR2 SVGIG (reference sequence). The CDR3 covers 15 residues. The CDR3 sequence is CAWSMGGQGNQPQHF. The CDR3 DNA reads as TGTGCCTGGTCAATGGGGGGACAGGGGAATCAGCCCCAGCATTTT.

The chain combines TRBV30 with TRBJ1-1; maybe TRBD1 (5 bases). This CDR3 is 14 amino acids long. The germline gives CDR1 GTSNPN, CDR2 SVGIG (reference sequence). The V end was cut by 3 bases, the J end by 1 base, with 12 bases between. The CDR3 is CAWSPWGGNTEAFF. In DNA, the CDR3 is TGTGCCTGGAGCCCCTGGGGGGGGAACACTGAAGCTTTCTTT.